These T cell receptor beta chains were read from a single sample in a study of shared clonotypes between healthy human individuals. Measured with immunoSEQ multiplex PCR; TCRdb has only the in-frame clones, and not every one. The table lists some 800,000 clones, about 91% of them singletons. Sequenced sample: naive CD8+ T cells sorted from blood. These receptors were collected from a man under 40 in good health. Each CDR3 is given with its conserved first and last residue. Fields, in order: clone size, J gene, D gene, V gene, CDR3 protein, CDR3 DNA. A D gene is named only where the DNA matches it firmly. Expanded clones get a size class; other rows say once, few or many, or leave the size out.

clone size: NA; J gene: TRBJ2-7; D gene: NA; V gene: TRBV5-4; CDR3 protein: CASSLGLRGSYEQYF; CDR3 DNA: TGTGCCAGCAGCTTGGGTCTCCGGGGCTCCTACGAGCAGTACTTC
clone size: NA; J gene: TRBJ2-2; D gene: NA; V gene: TRBV7-9; CDR3 protein: CASRLWVSGNTGELFF; CDR3 DNA: TGTGCCAGCAGGCTATGGGTCTCAGGGAACACCGGGGAGCTGTTTTTT
clone size: NA; J gene: TRBJ2-2; D gene: TRBD2; V gene: TRBV28; CDR3 protein: CASTFGLGNTGELFF; CDR3 DNA: TGTGCCAGCACTTTTGGACTAGGCAACACCGGGGAGCTGTTTTTT
clone size: NA; J gene: TRBJ2-7; D gene: TRBD1; V gene: TRBV7-9; CDR3 protein: CASSLSTGGYEQYF; CDR3 DNA: TGTGCCAGCAGCTTATCGACAGGGGGTTACGAGCAGTACTTC
clone size: NA; J gene: TRBJ2-7; D gene: NA; V gene: TRBV15; CDR3 protein: CATSKLGRQGGEDEQYF; CDR3 DNA: TGTGCCACCAGCAAACTGGGAAGACAGGGCGGGGAAGACGAGCAGTACTTC
clone size: NA; J gene: TRBJ2-5; D gene: TRBD1; V gene: TRBV28; CDR3 protein: CASSLRGTGGQETQYF; CDR3 DNA: TGTGCCAGCAGTTTGCGGGGAACAGGGGGTCAAGAGACCCAGTACTTC
clone size: NA; J gene: TRBJ2-1; D gene: TRBD2; V gene: TRBV28; CDR3 protein: CASSLGLADYNEQFF; CDR3 DNA: TGTGCCAGCAGTCTTGGACTAGCGGACTACAATGAGCAGTTCTTC
clone size: NA; J gene: TRBJ1-2; D gene: TRBD1; V gene: TRBV7-9; CDR3 protein: CASSPGTEYGYTF; CDR3 DNA: TGTGCCAGCAGCCCAGGGACAGAATATGGCTACACCTTC
clone size: NA; J gene: TRBJ2-6; D gene: NA; V gene: TRBV7-8; CDR3 protein: CASSLHAGANVLTF; CDR3 DNA: TGTGCCAGCAGCTTACACGCGGGGGCCAACGTCCTGACTTTC
clone size: once; J gene: TRBJ2-7; D gene: TRBD1; V gene: TRBV7-9; CDR3 protein: CASSRDRGLLYEQYF; CDR3 DNA: TGTGCCAGCAGCCGGGACAGGGGGCTTCTCTACGAGCAGTACTTC
clone size: many; J gene: TRBJ1-5; D gene: TRBD1; V gene: TRBV19; CDR3 protein: CASSIRTGGVQPQHF; CDR3 DNA: TGTGCCAGTAGTATAAGGACAGGGGGCGTCCAGCCCCAGCATTTT
clone size: NA; J gene: TRBJ2-7; D gene: NA; V gene: TRBV27; CDR3 protein: CASSLRRRLMEQYF; CDR3 DNA: TGTGCCAGCAGTTTACGGCGGAGACTGATGGAGCAGTACTTC